This record concerns one T cell receptor beta chain sequence. This clone is a singleton in its sample. What this receptor recognizes is not known. No base quality values were provided; no much bigger clone lies one nucleotide off. What this sample's time point label stands for: peripheral blood 6 weeks after treatment start. The cohort comprised 25 to 30 patients with locally advanced or metastatic urothelial carcinoma treated at Memorial Sloan Kettering on a trial protocol. Peripheral blood mononuclear cells were collected from each patient pretreatment and during treatment, giving between 1 and 8 total time points per patient. The Qiagen DNeasy Blood extraction kit was used to purify genomic DNA from total PBMCs and from tumor samples. Collected pretreatment and during treatment, PBMCs were isolated and stored as previously described. V is pruned by 2 bases and J by 3 bases, leaving 0 bases of the junction without a gene match. Counted from cysteine to phenylalanine, this CDR3 has 14 amino acids. The sequence is cut down to CDR3 DNA, 42 bases in frame from base 1. From the germline V gene, CDR1 is ENHRY and CDR2 is SYGVKD.

This specimen comes from a study of PD-L1 blockade in urothelial cancer (dated by TCRdb to about 2017). For context, the study as a whole: Therapy was started around 2014 for all patients, and atezolizumab 1,200 mg was administered intravenously every 3 weeks. In the same patients, pretreatment tumors underwent whole exome sequencing and RNA sequencing in addition to TCR sequencing. Blood samples were analyzed at two time points: 3 weeks after treatment start (second dose) and 6 weeks after treatment start. Durable clinical benefit was defined as a progression-free survival longer than 6 months, and TCR features were additionally tested against progression-free survival and overall survival. Pretreatment tumor samples, along with matched peripheral blood collected serially before and after atezolizumab treatment, underwent TCR sequencing. Approximately 30 patients had pretreatment blood TCR-seq, approximately 24 had at least one posttreatment blood collection, and approximately 24 had tumor TCR-seq. An ECOG performance status of 0 or 1 was recorded for the patients, and 0 to 3 prior chemotherapy regimens had been received by the patients. Blood samples gave a median of around 130,000 T cells and tens of thousands of unique TCRs, with a median clonality of approximately 0.08. Several patients achieved durable clinical benefit and 15 to 20 did not. Somatic, immune and clinical correlates of response to PD-L1 blockade with atezolizumab in urothelial cancer were the focus of an exploratory multi-omic analysis. About 90% of the roughly 30 patients were identified as males with urothelial cancer of bladder origin, and a prior smoking history was reported by 18 of 29 patients.

To estimate absolute template abundance from read counts, synthetic TCR analog templates were spiked into each PCR. The immunoSEQ assay was used to amplify TCRbeta CDR3 regions from genomic DNA with bias-controlled V and J gene primers. Sequencing of rearranged TCRbeta segments was done at approximately 20X coverage. Per the authors' processing: Clustering was used to correct sequencing errors, and CDR3s were annotated against IMGT so that V, D and J genes could be assigned. Downstream analyses used only productive TCRbeta rearrangements and left out out-of-frame or stop-codon sequences. Clonality was calculated as one minus the Shannon entropy normalized by the log of the number of unique productive sequences. Clones differing between time points or between blood and tumor were identified by Fisher's exact test with Benjamini-Hochberg correction at adjusted p below 0.01. TCRdb's version of the immuneACCESS table is confined to in-frame rearrangements and falls short of the full clone set. An unresolved V gene accounts for under half of the shortfall where checked; the remainder is of unknown origin. V and J calls and clone size come straight from that table; D and trimming were deduced from the DNA. Across this sample there are some 120,000 clones, with about 84% seen only once. The top ten constitute 2.4% of the sample.

General study outcomes and caveats: Improved progression-free and overall survival was associated with having pretreatment peripheral blood TCR clonality below the median. Because the sample size was small (n of about 31) and many of the analyses were exploratory, the results are meant to be hypothesis-generating. At 3 weeks after the start of treatment, tumor-associated TCR clones in peripheral blood had expanded more in patients with durable benefit (n of about 20, p = 0.022).

The sequencing here drew on PBMCs, taken around atezolizumab (anti-PD-L1) treatment. The chain uses TRBV10-3 and TRBJ2-3, and 9 bases in between align with TRBD2. This clonotype originated in a man aged 50-59 years with urothelial cancer. The CDR3 region has the sequence CAISESGGTDTQYF. The sequence in DNA is TGTGCCATCAGTGAGAGCGGGGGGACAGATACGCAGTATTTT.